Listed below are T cell receptor beta chains from one sample, sequenced in a study of shared clonotypes between healthy human individuals. Profiling relied on immunoSEQ multiplex PCR, and the TCRdb table lists in-frame clones only, not all of them. The repertoire holds millions of clones, approximately 94% seen once, with more than 0.95% in the top ten. The sample consisted of naive CD8+ T cells sorted from blood. These TCRs come from a man between 18 and 29 years old in good health. Both conserved end residues are trimmed from each CDR3. The order of the fields is J gene, CDR3 length, D gene, V gene, CDR3 protein. A D gene is named only where the DNA matches it firmly.

j_gene: TRBJ2-7
len: 12
d_gene: -
v_gene: TRBV6-5
CDR3aa: ASSYRGSYYEQY

j_gene: TRBJ2-7
len: 13
d_gene: TRBD2
v_gene: TRBV6-5
CDR3aa: ASSYSMLAGEEQY

j_gene: TRBJ1-1
len: 11
d_gene: -
v_gene: TRBV2
CDR3aa: ASRTTRGTEAF

j_gene: TRBJ2-7
len: 11
d_gene: TRBD1
v_gene: TRBV13
CDR3aa: ASSSPGGTEQY

j_gene: TRBJ2-7
len: 12
d_gene: -
v_gene: TRBV10-2
CDR3aa: ASSETAVTYEQY

j_gene: TRBJ2-1
len: 13
d_gene: TRBD1
v_gene: TRBV5-1
CDR3aa: ASSSGTGPGSEQF

j_gene: TRBJ2-3
len: 11
d_gene: -
v_gene: TRBV19
CDR3aa: ASSTSKTDTQY

j_gene: TRBJ1-1
len: 11
d_gene: -
v_gene: TRBV7-9
CDR3aa: ASSPLGHTEAF

j_gene: TRBJ2-5
len: 14
d_gene: TRBD2
v_gene: TRBV7-8
CDR3aa: ASTVWGLAGQETQY

j_gene: TRBJ2-7
len: 11
d_gene: -
v_gene: TRBV9
CDR3aa: ASSSSSWGEQY

j_gene: TRBJ1-1
len: 11
d_gene: -
v_gene: TRBV11-3
CDR3aa: ASSHRRNTEAF

j_gene: TRBJ2-7
len: 9
d_gene: -
v_gene: TRBV5-4
CDR3aa: ASSDSAEQY

j_gene: TRBJ2-7
len: 14
d_gene: TRBD2
v_gene: TRBV5-1
CDR3aa: ASNPSSGEGSYEQY

j_gene: TRBJ1-1
len: 11
d_gene: -
v_gene: TRBV15
CDR3aa: ATSSAGGSEAF

j_gene: TRBJ2-6
len: 17
d_gene: TRBD2
v_gene: TRBV9
CDR3aa: ASSVGLAGMMFGANVLT

j_gene: TRBJ2-7
len: 14
d_gene: -
v_gene: TRBV7-9
CDR3aa: ASATTQHRDSEEQY

j_gene: TRBJ2-7
len: 14
d_gene: TRBD1
v_gene: TRBV28
CDR3aa: ASRFNRGQTSYEQY

j_gene: TRBJ2-7
len: 13
d_gene: -
v_gene: TRBV27
CDR3aa: ASRPANQPLYEQY

j_gene: TRBJ1-2
len: 13
d_gene: -
v_gene: TRBV5-6
CDR3aa: ASSRAATENYGYT

j_gene: TRBJ2-1
len: 13
d_gene: TRBD2
v_gene: TRBV29-1
CDR3aa: SVPSGSGSYNEQF

j_gene: TRBJ2-7
len: 13
d_gene: TRBD1
v_gene: TRBV11-2
CDR3aa: ASSRLTGTLYEQY

j_gene: TRBJ2-7
len: 14
d_gene: TRBD2
v_gene: TRBV10-3
CDR3aa: AISELGGRDSYEQY

j_gene: TRBJ2-2
len: 11
d_gene: -
v_gene: TRBV27
CDR3aa: ATGPWGSGELF

j_gene: TRBJ1-5
len: 12
d_gene: TRBD1
v_gene: TRBV28
CDR3aa: ASSFTGVIQPQH

j_gene: TRBJ2-7
len: 14
d_gene: TRBD1
v_gene: TRBV7-6
CDR3aa: ASSRSTGQETGEQY

j_gene: TRBJ2-7
len: 11
d_gene: -
v_gene: TRBV25-1
CDR3aa: ASTGTVSYEQY

j_gene: TRBJ2-2
len: 11
d_gene: -
v_gene: TRBV7-9
CDR3aa: ASRPGTTGELF

j_gene: TRBJ2-7
len: 13
d_gene: TRBD1
v_gene: TRBV7-9
CDR3aa: ASSTGQGTFYEQY

j_gene: TRBJ1-1
len: 12
d_gene: TRBD1
v_gene: TRBV19
CDR3aa: ASSMAGGNTEAF

j_gene: TRBJ2-3
len: 13
d_gene: -
v_gene: TRBV2
CDR3aa: ASSDRYIYTDTQY

j_gene: TRBJ1-2
len: 12
d_gene: TRBD1
v_gene: TRBV27
CDR3aa: ASSWDRGRSGYT

j_gene: -
len: 12
d_gene: TRBD2
v_gene: TRBV11-2
CDR3aa: ASSSGGLQETQY

j_gene: TRBJ2-7
len: 10
d_gene: -
v_gene: TRBV15
CDR3aa: ATSVMGYEQY

j_gene: TRBJ2-2
len: 13
d_gene: -
v_gene: TRBV19
CDR3aa: ASSIVRGNTGELF